This entry lists 15 T cell receptor beta chains sequenced from one sample in a study of cytomegalovirus exposure and HLA in healthy donors. The PCR employed 60 Vbeta primers together with 13 Jbeta primers. Measured with immunoSEQ multiplex PCR; TCRdb has only the in-frame clones, and not every one. The sample includes over 100,000 clones, roughly 80% of them seen just once. Sequenced material: PBMCs. The receptors stem from a man younger than 40 in good health and CMV-seropositive.

The rearrangement links TRBV4-2 to TRBJ1-1; TRBD1 agrees at 9 bases. The CDR3 covers 15 residues. CDR1 is LGHNA and CDR2 is YNFKEQ in the germline V gene. The J segment lost 1 base and the V segment lost 0 bases, leaving 0 bases of the junction unmatched. This chain's CDR3 is CASSQEGQGNTEAFF. CDR3 coding DNA: TGTGCCAGCAGCCAAGAGGGACAGGGGAACACTGAAGCTTTCTTT.

This chain joins TRBV18 and TRBJ1-1; tentative D call: TRBD1 (5 bases). CDR3 length: 16 amino acids. Germline values: CDR1 KGHSH, CDR2 LQKENI. The V end lost 0 bases, the J end lost 0 bases, and 11 bases lay between the germline ends. CDR3 region: CASSPPNKGLNTEAFF. The CDR3 coding sequence is TGTGCCAGCTCACCACCGAACAAGGGGCTGAACACTGAAGCTTTCTTT.

The chain has TRBV2 and TRBJ2-2; 10 positions match TRBD1. Germline loops: CDR1 SNHLY, CDR2 FYNNEI. The CDR3 contains 16 residues. The junction had 10 bases not matched to a gene; V was cut back by 3 bases and J by 9 bases. Here the CDR3 reads CASSDDRGRRYRELFF. The CDR3 nucleotides are TGTGCCAGCAGTGATGACAGGGGGCGTCGTTACCGGGAGCTGTTTTTT.

The chain is built from TRBV9 and TRBJ2-7; 8 bases align to TRBD2. The CDR3 contains 15 residues. Germline V gene lookup returns CDR1 SGDLS and CDR2 YYNGEE. V was clipped by 2 bases and J by 0 bases; unmatched bases: 4. The CDR3 DNA follows: TGTGCCAGCAGCGTCGAGAGCGGGGGCTCCTACGAGCAGTACTTC. Amino acids: CASSVESGGSYEQYF.

The V and J genes are TRBV15 and TRBJ2-3; 14 bases match TRBD2. This CDR3 region has 16 residues. Germline-derived CDR1 and CDR2 are LNHNV and YYDKDF (reference sequence). Trimming removed 3 bases from V and 4 bases from J; junction bases left unmatched: 3. CDR3 sequence reads: CATSRTSGGAADTQYF. The DNA for the CDR3 is TGTGCCACCAGCAGGACTAGCGGGGGGGCGGCAGATACGCAGTATTTT.

The chain combines TRBV7-3 with TRBJ1-3; 7 bases are a match to TRBD1. The V and J ends lost 5 bases and 1 base, in that order; junction bases with no gene match: 2. Per germline, CDR1 SGHTA and CDR2 FQGTGA. The CDR3 loop spans 14 amino acids. This CDR3 is CASSPDRSGNTIYF. The DNA of the CDR3 is TGTGCCAGCAGCCCGGACAGGTCTGGAAACACCATATATTTT.

In its sample, this clone was seen once. The chain employs TRBV27 and TRBJ2-1, with TRBD2 as a possible D gene (7 bases). CDR1 MNHEY and CDR2 SMNVEV come from the germline V gene (reference sequence). V lost 1 base and J 6 bases, leaving 16 bases between the germline ends. There are 16 residues in the CDR3. CDR3 sequence: CASSLLVGGGGNEQFF. Here the CDR3 DNA reads TGTGCCAGCAGTTTATTGGTGGGAGGGGGGGGCAATGAGCAGTTCTTC.

The chain uses TRBV5-4 and TRBJ2-5; D might be TRBD2 (6 bases). This CDR3 has 14 residues. Germline loops: CDR1 SGHNT, CDR2 YYREEE (reference sequence). Trimming left V 1 base short and J 4 bases short, with 11 bases between. The CDR3 here is CASSLSTRGETQYF. The CDR3 region has the DNA TGTGCCAGCAGCTTGTCCACGCGGGGAGAGACCCAGTACTTC.

This clone was observed a few times. The rearrangement joins TRBV5-1 to TRBJ2-7; 10 positions agree with TRBD1. After removal of 0 bases from V and 3 bases from J, the junction contained 6 bases not matched to a gene. Germline V gene lookup returns CDR1 SGHRS and CDR2 YFSETQ. This CDR3 is built from 16 residues. The CDR3 loop is CASSLEPGQGFYEQYF. CDR3 sequence (DNA): TGCGCCAGCAGCTTGGAGCCGGGACAGGGGTTCTACGAGCAGTACTTC.

This chain connects TRBV7-9 to TRBJ1-2; possible D gene TRBD1, 6 bases. Germline loops: CDR1 SEHNR, CDR2 FQNEAQ (reference sequence). The CDR3 is 14 amino acids. Trimming stripped 1 base from V and 3 bases from J, with 9 bases between. CDR3 DNA: TGTGCCAGCAGCTTAGAAGGGGGTCACTATGGCTACACCTTC. This codes for CASSLEGGHYGYTF.

The chain uses TRBV5-4 and TRBJ1-1; D is unresolved. Trimming removed 1 base from V and 0 bases from J, with 4 bases in between. Germline CDR1 is SGHNT and CDR2 is YYREEE (reference sequence). CDR3 length: 13 residues. CDR3 amino acids: CASSLNMNTEAFF. CDR3 sequence (DNA): TGTGCCAGCAGCTTGAATATGAACACTGAAGCTTTCTTT.

The chain joins TRBV5-1 to TRBJ1-3; D gene unclear. The length of the CDR3 is 15 residues. Germline V gene sequence: CDR1 SGHRS, CDR2 YFSETQ. V lost 1 base and J lost 0, with 8 bases in between. Here the CDR3 reads CASSLLPGSGNTIYF. CDR3 nucleotide sequence: TGCGCCAGCAGCTTGCTCCCGGGCTCTGGAAACACCATATATTTT.

J is TRBJ1-1 and V is TRBV7-9; D is unclear. The germline V gene has CDR1 SEHNR and CDR2 FQNEAQ (reference sequence). There are 12 residues in the CDR3. V was pared by 5 bases and J by 11 bases, with 15 bases between. For the CDR3, the DNA is TGTGCCAGCAGCCTCGCCGGGATTCGGGCTTTCTTT. Translating it yields CASSLAGIRAFF.

The CDR3 loop is CASSLELASGEQYV. The CDR3 nucleotides are TGTGCCAGCAGCTTAGAGTTGGCTAGCGGCGAGCAGTACGTC. The chain is built from TRBV11-2 and TRBJ2-7, with 7 bases matching TRBD2. The J segment lost 6 bases and the V segment lost 0 bases, leaving 5 bases of the junction unmatched. CDR1 SGHAT and CDR2 FQNNGV come from the germline V gene. CDR3 length equals 14 residues.

This clone has a single count. This chain links TRBV7-8 with TRBJ2-2; D uncertain. V lost 5 bases and J 9 bases, leaving 10 bases between the germline ends. From germline, CDR1 is SGHVS and CDR2 FQNEAQ. The CDR3 runs 12 residues. CDR3 bases: TGTGCCAGCAGCCTAGTCGCGAGGGAGCTGTTTTTT. Its translation is CASSLVARELFF. The full variable domain, with the rest looked up from reference TRBV7-8 and TRBJ2-2, is GAGVSQSPRYKVAKRGQDVALRCDPISGHVSLFWYQQALGQGPEFLTYFQNEAQLDKSGLPSDRFFAERPEGSVSTLKIQRTQQEDSAVYLCASSLVARELFFGEGSRLTVL.